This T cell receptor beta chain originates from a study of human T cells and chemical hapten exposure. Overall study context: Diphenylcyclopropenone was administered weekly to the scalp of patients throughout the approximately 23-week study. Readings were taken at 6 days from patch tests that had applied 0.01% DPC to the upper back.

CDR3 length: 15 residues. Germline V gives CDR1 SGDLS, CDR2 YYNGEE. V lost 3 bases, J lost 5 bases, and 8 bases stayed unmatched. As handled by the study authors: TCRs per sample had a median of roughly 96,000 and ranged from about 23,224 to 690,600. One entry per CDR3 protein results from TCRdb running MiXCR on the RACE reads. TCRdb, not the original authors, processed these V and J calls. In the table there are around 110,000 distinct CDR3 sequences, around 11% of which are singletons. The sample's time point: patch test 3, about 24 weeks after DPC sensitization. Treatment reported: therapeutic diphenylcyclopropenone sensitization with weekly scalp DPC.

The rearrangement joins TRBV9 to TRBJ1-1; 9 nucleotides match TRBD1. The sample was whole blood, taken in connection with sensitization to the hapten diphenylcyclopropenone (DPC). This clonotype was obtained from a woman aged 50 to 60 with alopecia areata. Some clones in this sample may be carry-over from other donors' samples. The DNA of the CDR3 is TGTGCCAGCAGCGCAACAGGGGGCATAGGAACTGAAGCTTTCTTT. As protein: CASSATGGIGTEAFF.